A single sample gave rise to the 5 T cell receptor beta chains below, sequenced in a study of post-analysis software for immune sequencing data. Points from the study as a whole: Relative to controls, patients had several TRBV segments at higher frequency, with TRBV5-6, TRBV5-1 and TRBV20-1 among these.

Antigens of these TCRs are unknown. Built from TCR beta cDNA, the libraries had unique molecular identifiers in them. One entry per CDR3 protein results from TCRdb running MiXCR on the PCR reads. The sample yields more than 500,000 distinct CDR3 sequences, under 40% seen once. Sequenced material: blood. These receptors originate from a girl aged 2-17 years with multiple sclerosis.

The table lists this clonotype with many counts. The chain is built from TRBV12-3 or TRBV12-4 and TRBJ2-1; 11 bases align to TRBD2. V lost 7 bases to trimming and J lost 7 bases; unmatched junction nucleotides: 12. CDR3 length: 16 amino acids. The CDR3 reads CASNLAGGLTPNEQFF. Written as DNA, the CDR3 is TGTGCCAGCAACTTAGCGGGGGGGCTTACGCCTAATGAGCAGTTCTTC.

The CDR3 DNA sequence: TGTGCCAGCAGCTTAGACATCCAGGGGGCGGATACGCAGTATTTT. Protein: CASSLDIQGADTQYF. The V and J genes are TRBV7-8 and TRBJ2-3; the match to TRBD1 covers 8 bases. V was clipped by 1 base and J by 6 bases; unmatched bases: 6. Germline CDR1 SGHVS, CDR2 FQNEAQ. This CDR3 comprises 15 residues.

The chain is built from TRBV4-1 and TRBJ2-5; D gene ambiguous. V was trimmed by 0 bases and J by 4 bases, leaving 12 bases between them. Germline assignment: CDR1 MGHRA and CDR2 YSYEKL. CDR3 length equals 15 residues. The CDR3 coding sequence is TGCGCCAGCAGCCAAGATTGGGCTAGGTCAGAGACCCAGTACTTC. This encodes CASSQDWARSETQYF.

CDR3 sequence (DNA): TGTGCCACCAGCCCCCCAACGGAGGGCTATGGCTACACCTTC. Translated: CATSPPTEGYGYTF. The chain uses TRBV15 and TRBJ1-2; D unresolved. V dropped 5 bases and J dropped 4 bases, with 14 bases sitting between them. Germline-derived CDR1 and CDR2 are LNHNV and YYDKDF (reference sequence). The CDR3 is 14 residues long.

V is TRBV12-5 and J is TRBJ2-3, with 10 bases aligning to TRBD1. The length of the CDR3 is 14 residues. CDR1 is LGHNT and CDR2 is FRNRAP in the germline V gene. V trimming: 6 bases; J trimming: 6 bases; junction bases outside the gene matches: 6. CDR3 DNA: TGTGCTAGTGGCAGGGACAGGGGCTGGGATACGCAGTATTTT. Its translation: CASGRDRGWDTQYF.